The present entry profiles one TCR beta chain with its context. With 5 bases clipped from V and 0 bases from J, the junction kept 9 bases outside the gene matches. The CDR3 consists of 16 residues. Germline CDR1 SGHTA, CDR2 FQGNSA. The sample belongs to a study of blood T cell repertoires in COVID-19. For the study at large: Samples of COVID-19 (acute and convalescent) were obtained from the United States, Italy and Spain. T cells, B-cell-depleted T cells, or PBMCs provided the cDNA or gDNA that served as material.

In the study's own analysis: Estimation of nucleated cell counts relied on the amplification of reference gene primers. Clones were read by immunoSEQ multiplex PCR, and TCRdb kept only the in-frame ones, dropping some. D and trimming come from the DNA, and the V and J calls and clone size come from that table. Counted here are tens of thousands of clones, roughly 87% occurring once; the ten biggest clones make up 3%. Sequenced: peripheral blood. The V call is TRBV7-2, the J call TRBJ1-2, with 7 bases aligning to TRBD1. The source is a man in his fifties or sixties with active COVID-19. In DNA, the CDR3 is TGTGCCAGCAGCCCCCTGGGGACAGCAACTAACTATGGCTACACCTTC. It is translated as CASSPLGTATNYGYTF.